The T cell receptor (beta chain) described here comes from a study of T-cell reconstitution after alpha-beta-depleted transplantation in children (dated by TCRdb to the mid-2010s). Context from the whole study: The study quantitatively tracked T-cell immune reconstitution after TCRalphabeta/CD19-depleted allogeneic hematopoietic cell transplantation in children using TCR repertoire profiling. Study-level results and caveats: The apparently early recovery of alphabetaT-cell counts about two months after transplant reportedly depended on only several hundred rapidly expanded clones that came from non-depleted graft cells. The high TCRbeta diversity at day 60 in some patients was ascribed to recipient T cells and intrathymic progenitors that had survived conditioning. Hyperexpanded clone frequencies declined over subsequent months; after one year, T-cell counts and TCRbeta diversity were mostly attributed to newly produced T cells.

In the paper's terms, the treatment or condition label means: allogeneic hematopoietic cell transplantation with graft depleted of TCRalphabeta T cells and CD19 B cells. Transplant recipients were children who received TCRalphabeta/CD19-depleted allogeneic hematopoietic cell grafts. The CDR3 has 14 amino acids, counting the end cysteine and phenylalanine. Of all the DNA, just the CDR3 is kept, 42 bases in frame from base 1. V is shortened by 4 bases, J by 6 bases, and the region joining them spans 14 bases. CDR1 and CDR2, looked up from the germline V gene, are SGHRS and YFSETQ. Concerning this clonotype itself: The antigen it recognizes is unknown. No base qualities exist here, and no much larger clone lies one base off it.

Receptors were amplified or captured by PCR. The sequencing machine was an Illumina HiSeq 2500. TCR library preparation used molecular barcoding, with unique molecular identifiers applied to normalize quantification of the TCRbeta repertoire. In TCRdb, the public reads were trimmed at Q25 with fastp and aligned with MiXCR, with productive beta chains retained. Under each unique CDR3 protein, matching rows form one entry showing the most common genes and DNA. Within this sample are roughly 570,000 distinct CDR3 sequences, with 25% to 30% of them counted one time only. Jointly, the top ten make up 36% of the sample.

The TCR sequence derives from a boy younger than two with Wiskott-Aldrich syndrome, due to receive a stem cell transplant. Sequences were derived from PBMCs, sampled before TCRalphabeta/CD19-depleted stem cell transplant. The V and J genes are TRBV5-1 and TRBJ2-1; TRBD2 is a weak D gene call, 5 bases matching. The bases are TGCGCCAGCAGCCATACACTAGTATCCAATGAGCAGTTCTTC. It specifies CASSHTLVSNEQFF. With the portions outside the CDR3 filled from the reference TRBV5-1 and TRBJ2-1 genes, the complete variable region becomes KAGVTQTPRYLIKTRGQQVTLSCSPISGHRSVSWYQQTPGQGLQFLFEYFSETQRNKGNFPGRFSGRQFSNSRSEMNVSTLELGDSALYLCASSHTLVSNEQFFGPGTRLTVL.